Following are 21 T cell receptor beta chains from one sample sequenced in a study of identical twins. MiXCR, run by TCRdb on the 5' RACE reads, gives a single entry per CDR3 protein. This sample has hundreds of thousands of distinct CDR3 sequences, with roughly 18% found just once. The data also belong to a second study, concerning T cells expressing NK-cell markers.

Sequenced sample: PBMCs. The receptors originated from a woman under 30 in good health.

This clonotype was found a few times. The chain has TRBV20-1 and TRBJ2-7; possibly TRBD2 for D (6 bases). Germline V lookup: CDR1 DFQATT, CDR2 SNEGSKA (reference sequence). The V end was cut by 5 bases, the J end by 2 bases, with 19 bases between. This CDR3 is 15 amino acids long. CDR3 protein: CSAGRVDSGPYEQYF. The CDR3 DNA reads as TGCAGTGCTGGCCGGGTTGACAGCGGGCCCTACGAGCAGTACTTC.

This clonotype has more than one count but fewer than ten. The CDR3 reads CASKVAGRNTEAFF. CDR3 DNA: TGTGCCAGCAAGGTGGCAGGGAGGAACACTGAAGCTTTCTTT. The chain is built from TRBV2 and TRBJ1-1; tentatively, D is TRBD1 (5 bases). The CDR3 runs 14 residues. The V and J ends lost 7 bases and 1 base respectively, with 13 bases between them. The germline gives CDR1 SNHLY, CDR2 FYNNEI.

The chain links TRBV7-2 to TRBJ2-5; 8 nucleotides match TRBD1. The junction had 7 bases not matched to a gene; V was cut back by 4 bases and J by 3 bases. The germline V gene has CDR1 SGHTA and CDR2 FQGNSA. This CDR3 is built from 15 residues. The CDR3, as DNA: TGTGCCAGCAGCTATACAGGGGGTATCAAAGAGACCCAGTACTTC. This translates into CASSYTGGIKETQYF.

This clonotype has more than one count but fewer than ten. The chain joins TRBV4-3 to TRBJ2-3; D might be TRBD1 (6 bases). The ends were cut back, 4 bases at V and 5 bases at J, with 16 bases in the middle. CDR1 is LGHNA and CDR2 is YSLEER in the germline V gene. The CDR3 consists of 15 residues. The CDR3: CASSRNIQGRDTQYF. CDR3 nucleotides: TGCGCCAGCAGCCGGAATATACAGGGCAGAGATACGCAGTATTTT.

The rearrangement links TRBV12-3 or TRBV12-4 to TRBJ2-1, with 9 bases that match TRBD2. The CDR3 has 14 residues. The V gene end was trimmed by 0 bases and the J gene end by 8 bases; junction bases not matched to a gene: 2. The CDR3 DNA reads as TGTGCCAGCAGTTTAGCTAGCGGGAGCGATGAGCAGTTCTTC. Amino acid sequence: CASSLASGSDEQFF.

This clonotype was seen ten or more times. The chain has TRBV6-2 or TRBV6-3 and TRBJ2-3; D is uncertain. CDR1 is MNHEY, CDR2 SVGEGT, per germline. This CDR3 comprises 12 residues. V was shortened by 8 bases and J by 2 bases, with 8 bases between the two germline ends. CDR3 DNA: TGTGCCAGCCGTGGCCTCACAGATACGCAGTATTTT. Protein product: CASRGLTDTQYF.

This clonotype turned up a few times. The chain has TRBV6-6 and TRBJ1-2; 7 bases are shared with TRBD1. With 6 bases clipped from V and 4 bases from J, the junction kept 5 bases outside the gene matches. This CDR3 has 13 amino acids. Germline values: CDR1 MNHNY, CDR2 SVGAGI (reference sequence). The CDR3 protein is CASRQGTAYGYTF. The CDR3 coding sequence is TGTGCCAGCAGACAGGGGACAGCCTATGGCTACACCTTC.

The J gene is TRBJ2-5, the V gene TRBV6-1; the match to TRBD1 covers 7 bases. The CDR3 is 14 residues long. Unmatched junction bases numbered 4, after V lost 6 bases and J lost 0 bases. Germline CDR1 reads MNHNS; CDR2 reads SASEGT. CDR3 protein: CASRFDRDQETQYF. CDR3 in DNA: TGTGCCAGCAGGTTCGACAGGGACCAAGAGACCCAGTACTTC.

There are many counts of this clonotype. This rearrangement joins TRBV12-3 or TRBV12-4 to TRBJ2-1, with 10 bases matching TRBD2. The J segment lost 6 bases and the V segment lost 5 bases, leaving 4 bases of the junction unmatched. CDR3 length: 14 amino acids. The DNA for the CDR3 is TGTGCCAGCAGTCCGAGCGGGGGGGCCAATGAGCAGTTCTTC. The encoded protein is CASSPSGGANEQFF.

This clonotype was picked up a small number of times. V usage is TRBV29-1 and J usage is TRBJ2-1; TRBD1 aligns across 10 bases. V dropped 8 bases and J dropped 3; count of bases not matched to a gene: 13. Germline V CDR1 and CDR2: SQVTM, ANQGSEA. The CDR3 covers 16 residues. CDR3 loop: CSTHGAGQGDYNEQFF. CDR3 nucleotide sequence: TGCAGCACGCACGGGGCCGGACAGGGGGACTACAATGAGCAGTTCTTC.

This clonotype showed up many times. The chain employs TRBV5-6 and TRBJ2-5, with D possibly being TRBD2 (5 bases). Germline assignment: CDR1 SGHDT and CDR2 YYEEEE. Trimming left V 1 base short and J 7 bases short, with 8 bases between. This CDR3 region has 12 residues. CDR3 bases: TGTGCCAGCAGCTTGATTGGAGGGACCCAGTACTTC. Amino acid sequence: CASSLIGGTQYF. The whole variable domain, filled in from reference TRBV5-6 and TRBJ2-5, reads DAGVTQSPTHLIKTRGQQVTLRCSPKSGHDTVSWYQQALGQGPQFIFQYYEEEERQRGNFPDRFSGHQFPNYSSELNVNALLLGDSALYLCASSLIGGTQYFGPGTRLLVL.

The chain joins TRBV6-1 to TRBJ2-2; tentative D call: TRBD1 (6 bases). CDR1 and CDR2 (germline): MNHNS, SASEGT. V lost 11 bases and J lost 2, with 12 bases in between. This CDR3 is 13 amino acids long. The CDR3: CAGQTVNTGELFF. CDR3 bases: TGTGCCGGACAGACCGTCAACACCGGGGAGCTGTTTTTT.

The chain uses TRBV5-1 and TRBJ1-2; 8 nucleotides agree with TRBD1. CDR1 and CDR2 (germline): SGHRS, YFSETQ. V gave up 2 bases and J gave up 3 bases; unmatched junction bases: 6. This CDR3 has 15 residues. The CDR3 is CASSFSGQAYYGYTF. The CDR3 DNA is TGCGCCAGCAGCTTTTCGGGACAGGCCTACTATGGCTACACCTTC. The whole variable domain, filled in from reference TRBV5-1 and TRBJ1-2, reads KAGVTQTPRYLIKTRGQQVTLSCSPISGHRSVSWYQQTPGQGLQFLFEYFSETQRNKGNFPGRFSGRQFSNSRSEMNVSTLELGDSALYLCASSFSGQAYYGYTFGSGTRLTVV.

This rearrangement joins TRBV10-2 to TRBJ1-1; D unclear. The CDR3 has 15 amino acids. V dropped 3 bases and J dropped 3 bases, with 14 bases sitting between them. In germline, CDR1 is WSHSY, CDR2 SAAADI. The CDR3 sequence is CASSDLTGIYTEAFF. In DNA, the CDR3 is TGCGCCAGCAGTGACCTAACGGGGATTTACACTGAAGCTTTCTTT.

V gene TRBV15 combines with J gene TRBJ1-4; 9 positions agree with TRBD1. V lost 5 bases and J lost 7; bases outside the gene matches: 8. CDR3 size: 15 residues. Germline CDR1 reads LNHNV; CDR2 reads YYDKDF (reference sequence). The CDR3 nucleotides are TGTGCCACCAGCGGAGGCGGGACAGGGTCTGAAAAACTGTTTTTT. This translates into CATSGGGTGSEKLFF.

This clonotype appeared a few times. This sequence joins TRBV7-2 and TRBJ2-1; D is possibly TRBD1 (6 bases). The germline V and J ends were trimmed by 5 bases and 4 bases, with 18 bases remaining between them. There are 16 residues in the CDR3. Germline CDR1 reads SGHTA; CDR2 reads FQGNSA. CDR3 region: CASSPTAGERYNEQFF. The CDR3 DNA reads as TGTGCCAGCAGCCCGACGGCAGGGGAGAGGTACAATGAGCAGTTCTTC.

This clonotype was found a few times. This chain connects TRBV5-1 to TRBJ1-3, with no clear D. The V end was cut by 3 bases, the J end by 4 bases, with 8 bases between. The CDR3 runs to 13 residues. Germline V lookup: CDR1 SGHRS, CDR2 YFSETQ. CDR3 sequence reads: CASSSETGNTIYF. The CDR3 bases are TGCGCCAGCAGCTCCGAGACAGGAAACACCATATATTTT.

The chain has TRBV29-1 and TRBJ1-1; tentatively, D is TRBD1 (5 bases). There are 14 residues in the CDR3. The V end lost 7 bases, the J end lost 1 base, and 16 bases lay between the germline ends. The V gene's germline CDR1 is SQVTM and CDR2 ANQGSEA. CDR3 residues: CSGGRDGGNTEAFF. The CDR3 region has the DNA TGCAGCGGTGGAAGAGACGGGGGGAACACTGAAGCTTTCTTT.

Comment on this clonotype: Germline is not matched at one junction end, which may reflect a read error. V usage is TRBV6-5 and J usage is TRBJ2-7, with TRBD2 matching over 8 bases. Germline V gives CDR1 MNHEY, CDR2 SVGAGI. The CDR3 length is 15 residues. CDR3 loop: CASSFQREKSYGQYF. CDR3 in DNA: TGTGCCAGCAGTTTCCAGCGGGAGAAGAGCTACGGGCAGTACTTC.

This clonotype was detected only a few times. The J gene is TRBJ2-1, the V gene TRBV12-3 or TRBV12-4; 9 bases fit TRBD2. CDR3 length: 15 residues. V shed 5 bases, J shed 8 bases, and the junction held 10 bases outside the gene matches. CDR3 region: CASSVRGSGSYEQFF. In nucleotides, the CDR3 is TGTGCCAGCAGTGTTCGGGGTAGCGGGAGCTATGAGCAGTTCTTC.

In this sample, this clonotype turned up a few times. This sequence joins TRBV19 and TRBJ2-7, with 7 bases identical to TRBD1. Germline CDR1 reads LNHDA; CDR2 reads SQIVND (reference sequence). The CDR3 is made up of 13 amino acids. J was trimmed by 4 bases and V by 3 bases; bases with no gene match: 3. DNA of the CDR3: TGTGCCAGTAGTATGACAGGGCAGTACGAGCAGTACTTC. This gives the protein CASSMTGQYEQYF.